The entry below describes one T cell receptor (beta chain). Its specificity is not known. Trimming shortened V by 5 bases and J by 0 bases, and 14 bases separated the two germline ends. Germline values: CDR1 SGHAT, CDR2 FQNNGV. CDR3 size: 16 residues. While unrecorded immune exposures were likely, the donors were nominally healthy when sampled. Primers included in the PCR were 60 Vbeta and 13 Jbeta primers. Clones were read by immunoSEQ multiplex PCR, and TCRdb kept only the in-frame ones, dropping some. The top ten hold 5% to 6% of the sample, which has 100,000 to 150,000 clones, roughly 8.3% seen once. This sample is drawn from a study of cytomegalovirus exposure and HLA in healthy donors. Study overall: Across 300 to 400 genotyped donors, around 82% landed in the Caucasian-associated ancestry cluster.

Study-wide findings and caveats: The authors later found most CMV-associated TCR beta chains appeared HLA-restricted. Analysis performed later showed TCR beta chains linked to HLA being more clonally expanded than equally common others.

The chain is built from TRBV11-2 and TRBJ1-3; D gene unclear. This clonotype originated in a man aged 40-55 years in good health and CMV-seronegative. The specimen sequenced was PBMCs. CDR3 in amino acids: CASSLITVSSGNTIYF. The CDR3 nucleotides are TGTGCCAGCAGCCTAATAACAGTGAGCTCTGGAAACACCATATATTTT.